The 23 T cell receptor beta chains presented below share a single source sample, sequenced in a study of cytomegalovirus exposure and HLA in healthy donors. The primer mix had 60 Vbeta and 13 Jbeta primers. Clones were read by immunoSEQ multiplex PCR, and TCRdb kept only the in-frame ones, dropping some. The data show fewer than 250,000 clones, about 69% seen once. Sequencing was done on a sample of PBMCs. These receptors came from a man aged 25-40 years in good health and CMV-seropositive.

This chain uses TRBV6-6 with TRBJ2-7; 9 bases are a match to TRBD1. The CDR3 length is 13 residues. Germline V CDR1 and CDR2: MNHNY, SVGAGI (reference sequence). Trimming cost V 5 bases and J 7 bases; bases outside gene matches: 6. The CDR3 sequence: CASSPQGAREQYF. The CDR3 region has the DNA TGTGCCAGCAGTCCACAGGGGGCGAGGGAGCAGTACTTC.

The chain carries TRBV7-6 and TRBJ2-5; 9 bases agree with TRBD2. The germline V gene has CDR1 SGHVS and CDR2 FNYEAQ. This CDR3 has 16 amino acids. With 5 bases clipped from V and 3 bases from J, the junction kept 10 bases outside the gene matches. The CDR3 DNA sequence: TGTGCCAGCAGCCCAATGCGGGGGGGCTCTAAAGAGACCCAGTACTTC. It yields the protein CASSPMRGGSKETQYF.

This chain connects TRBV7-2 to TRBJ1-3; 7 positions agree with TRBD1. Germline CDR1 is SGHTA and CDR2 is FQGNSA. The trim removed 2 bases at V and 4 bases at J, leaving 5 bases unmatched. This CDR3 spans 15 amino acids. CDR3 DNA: TGTGCCAGCAGCTTAAATCAGGGGGAAGGAAACACCATATATTTT. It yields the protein CASSLNQGEGNTIYF.

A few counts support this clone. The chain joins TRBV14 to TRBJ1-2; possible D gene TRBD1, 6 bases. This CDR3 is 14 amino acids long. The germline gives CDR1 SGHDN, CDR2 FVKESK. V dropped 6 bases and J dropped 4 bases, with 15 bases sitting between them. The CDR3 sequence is CASSRAGGRYGYTF. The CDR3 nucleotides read TGTGCCAGCAGTCGAGCGGGGGGCCGCTATGGCTACACCTTC. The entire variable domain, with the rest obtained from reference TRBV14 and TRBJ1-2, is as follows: EAGVTQFPSHSVIEKGQTVTLRCDPISGHDNLYWYRRVMGKEIKFLLHFVKESKQDESGMPNNRFLAERTGGTYSTLKVQPAELEDSGVYFCASSRAGGRYGYTFGSGTRLTVV.

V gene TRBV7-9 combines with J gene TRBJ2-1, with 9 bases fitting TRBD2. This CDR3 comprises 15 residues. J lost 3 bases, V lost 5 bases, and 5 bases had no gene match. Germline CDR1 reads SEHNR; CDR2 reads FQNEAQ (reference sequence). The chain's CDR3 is CASSSSGSFYNEQFF. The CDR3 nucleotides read TGTGCCAGCAGCAGTAGCGGGAGTTTCTACAATGAGCAGTTCTTC.

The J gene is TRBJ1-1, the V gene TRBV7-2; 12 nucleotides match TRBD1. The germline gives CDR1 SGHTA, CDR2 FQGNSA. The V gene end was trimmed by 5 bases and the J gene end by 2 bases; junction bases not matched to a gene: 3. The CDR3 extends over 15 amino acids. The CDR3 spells CASSRDRGLNTEAFF. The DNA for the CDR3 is TGTGCCAGCAGCCGGGACAGGGGGCTTAACACTGAAGCTTTCTTT.

CDR3 in amino acids: CASSSGSLAGRADEQFF. The CDR3 DNA reads as TGTGCCAGCAGCTCCGGGAGTCTAGCGGGGAGGGCGGATGAGCAGTTCTTC. The rearrangement uses TRBV7-9 and TRBJ2-1; 9 bases line up with TRBD2. Germline values: CDR1 SEHNR, CDR2 FQNEAQ (reference sequence). The CDR3 has 17 residues. V lost 4 bases, J lost 8 bases, and 15 bases stayed unmatched.

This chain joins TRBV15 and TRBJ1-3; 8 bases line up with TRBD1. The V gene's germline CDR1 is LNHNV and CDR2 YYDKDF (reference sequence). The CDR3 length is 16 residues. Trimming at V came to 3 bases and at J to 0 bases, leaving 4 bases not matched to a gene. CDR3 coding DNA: TGTGCCACCAGCAGGGACAGGGAGAGCTCTGGAAACACCATATATTTT. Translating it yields CATSRDRESSGNTIYF.

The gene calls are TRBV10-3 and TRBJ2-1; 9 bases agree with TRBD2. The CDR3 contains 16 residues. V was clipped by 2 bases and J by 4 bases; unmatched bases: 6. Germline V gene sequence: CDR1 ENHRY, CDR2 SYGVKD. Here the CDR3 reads CAISEVRTSVYNEQFF. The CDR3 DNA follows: TGTGCCATCAGTGAGGTTAGGACTAGCGTATACAATGAGCAGTTCTTC.

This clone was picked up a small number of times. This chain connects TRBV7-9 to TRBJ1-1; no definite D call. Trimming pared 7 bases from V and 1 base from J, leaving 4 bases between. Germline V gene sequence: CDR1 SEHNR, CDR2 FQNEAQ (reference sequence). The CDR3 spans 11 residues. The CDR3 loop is CASIKNTEAFF. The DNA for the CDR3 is TGTGCCAGCATAAAGAACACTGAAGCTTTCTTT.

CDR3 nucleotide sequence: TGTGCCAGCAGTCACAGGGGTAGGGCCAACGTCCTGACTTTC. Protein product: CASSHRGRANVLTF. The J gene is TRBJ2-6, the V gene TRBV6-5; 7 positions match TRBD1. V dropped 5 bases and J dropped 5; count of bases not matched to a gene: 3. In germline, CDR1 is MNHEY, CDR2 SVGAGI. The CDR3 extends over 14 amino acids.

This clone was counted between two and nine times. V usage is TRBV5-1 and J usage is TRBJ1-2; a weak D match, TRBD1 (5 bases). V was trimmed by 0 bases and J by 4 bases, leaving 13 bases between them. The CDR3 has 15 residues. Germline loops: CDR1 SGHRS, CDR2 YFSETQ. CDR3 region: CASSLGNPGGYGYTF. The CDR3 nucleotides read TGCGCCAGCAGCTTGGGTAATCCCGGGGGCTATGGCTACACCTTC. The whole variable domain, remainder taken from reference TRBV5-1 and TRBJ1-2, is KAGVTQTPRYLIKTRGQQVTLSCSPISGHRSVSWYQQTPGQGLQFLFEYFSETQRNKGNFPGRFSGRQFSNSRSEMNVSTLELGDSALYLCASSLGNPGGYGYTFGSGTRLTVV.

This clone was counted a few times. The CDR3 DNA reads as TGTGCCATCAGTGAGCTCTACGAGCAGTACTTC. Translation gives CAISELYEQYF. J is TRBJ2-7 and V is TRBV10-3; the D is unclear. Trimming pared 2 bases from V and 3 bases from J, leaving 2 bases between. This CDR3 is built from 11 residues. The germline CDR1 and CDR2 sequences are ENHRY and SYGVKD.

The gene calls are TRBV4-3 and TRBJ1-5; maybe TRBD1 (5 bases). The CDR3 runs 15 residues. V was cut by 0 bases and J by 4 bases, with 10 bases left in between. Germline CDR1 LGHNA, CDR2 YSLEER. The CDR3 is CASSQDLTVNQPQHF. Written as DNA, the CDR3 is TGCGCCAGCAGCCAAGATCTGACAGTTAATCAGCCCCAGCATTTT.

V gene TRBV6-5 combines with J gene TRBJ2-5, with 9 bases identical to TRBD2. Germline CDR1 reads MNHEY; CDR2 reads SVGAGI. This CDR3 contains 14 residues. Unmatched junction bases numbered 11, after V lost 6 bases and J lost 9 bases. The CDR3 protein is CASRLSSGSGSQYF. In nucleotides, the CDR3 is TGTGCCAGCAGGCTTAGTAGCGGGAGCGGGTCCCAGTACTTC.

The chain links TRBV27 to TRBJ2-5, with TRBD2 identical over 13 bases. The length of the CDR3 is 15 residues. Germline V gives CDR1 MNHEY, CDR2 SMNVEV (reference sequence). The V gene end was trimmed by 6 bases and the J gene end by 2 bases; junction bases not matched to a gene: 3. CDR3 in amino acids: CASRRLAGGQETQYF. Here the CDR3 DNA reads TGTGCCAGCAGGAGACTAGCGGGGGGTCAAGAGACCCAGTACTTC.

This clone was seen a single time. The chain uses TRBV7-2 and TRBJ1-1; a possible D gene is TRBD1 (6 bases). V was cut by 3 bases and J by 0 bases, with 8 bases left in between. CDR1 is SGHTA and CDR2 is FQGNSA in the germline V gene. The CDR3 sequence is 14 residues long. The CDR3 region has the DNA TGTGCCAGCAGCTTCGACAGGTTGAACACTGAAGCTTTCTTT. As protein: CASSFDRLNTEAFF.

The CDR3 DNA reads as TGTGCCACGGGACTAGCGGGAGCGGGCACAGATACGCAGTATTTT. This encodes CATGLAGAGTDTQYF. The rearrangement joins TRBV27 to TRBJ2-3, with 14 bases fitting TRBD2. The J segment lost 1 base and the V segment lost 10 bases, leaving 4 bases of the junction unmatched. The CDR3 contains 15 residues. The V gene's germline CDR1 is MNHEY and CDR2 SMNVEV (reference sequence).

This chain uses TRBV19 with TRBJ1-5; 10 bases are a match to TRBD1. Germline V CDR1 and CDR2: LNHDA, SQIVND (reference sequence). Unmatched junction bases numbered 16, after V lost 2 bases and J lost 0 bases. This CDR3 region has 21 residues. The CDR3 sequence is CASSIYDRGRRSLYSNQPQHF. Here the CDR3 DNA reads TGTGCCAGTAGTATATACGACAGGGGGCGTCGGTCTCTGTATAGCAATCAGCCCCAGCATTTT.

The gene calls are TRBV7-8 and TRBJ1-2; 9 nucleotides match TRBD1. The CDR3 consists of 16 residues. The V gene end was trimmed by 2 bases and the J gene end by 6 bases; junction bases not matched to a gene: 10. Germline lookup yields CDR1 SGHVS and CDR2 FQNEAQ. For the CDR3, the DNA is TGTGCCAGCAGCTTAAGTAGGGGGACAGGGTCTGATGGCTACACCTTC. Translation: CASSLSRGTGSDGYTF.

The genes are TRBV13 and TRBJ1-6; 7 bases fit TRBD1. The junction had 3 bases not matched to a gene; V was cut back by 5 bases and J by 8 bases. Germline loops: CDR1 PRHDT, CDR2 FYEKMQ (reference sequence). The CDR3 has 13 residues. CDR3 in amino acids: CASSVTGDSPLHF. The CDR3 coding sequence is TGTGCCAGCAGCGTTACAGGGGATTCACCCCTCCACTTT.

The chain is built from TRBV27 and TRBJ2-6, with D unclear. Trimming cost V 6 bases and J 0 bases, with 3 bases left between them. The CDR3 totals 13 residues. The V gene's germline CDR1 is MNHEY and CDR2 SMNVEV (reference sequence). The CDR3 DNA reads TGTGCCAGCAGGCGCTCTGGGGCCAACGTCCTGACTTTC. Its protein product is CASRRSGANVLTF.

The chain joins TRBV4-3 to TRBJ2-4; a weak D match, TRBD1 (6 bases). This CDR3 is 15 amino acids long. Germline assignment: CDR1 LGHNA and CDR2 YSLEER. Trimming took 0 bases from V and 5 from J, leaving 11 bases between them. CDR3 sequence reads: CASSQEVGGENIQYF. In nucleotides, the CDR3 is TGCGCCAGCAGCCAAGAAGTAGGGGGAGAAAACATTCAGTACTTC.